The next 14 T cell receptor beta chains were all read from a single sample in a study of cytomegalovirus exposure and HLA in healthy donors. In the PCR, 60 Vbeta and 13 Jbeta primers were used. Clones were sequenced by immunoSEQ multiplex PCR, and TCRdb holds only the in-frame ones, with some missing. The repertoire holds 50,000 to 65,000 clones, 73% seen once, with roughly 2.9% in the top ten. The sequenced sample consisted of PBMCs. These receptors were obtained from a man aged 18 to 29 in good health and CMV-seronegative.

The chain has TRBV2 and TRBJ2-7; D gene ambiguous. Germline CDR1 and CDR2: SNHLY and FYNNEI. V was clipped by 4 bases and J by 3 bases, with 10 bases between them. This CDR3 region has 13 residues. CDR3 nucleotide sequence: TGTGCCAGCAGTGGCGCCAATAGCTACGAGCAGTACTTC. It is translated as CASSGANSYEQYF.

The rearrangement uses TRBV7-8 and TRBJ1-2, with TRBD1 matching over 9 bases. The V and J ends lost 3 bases and 5 bases, in that order; junction bases with no gene match: 19. Germline V gene sequence: CDR1 SGHVS, CDR2 FQNEAQ. This CDR3 comprises 19 residues. As DNA, the CDR3 is TGTGCCAGCAGCTTTCCGACCGGGACAGGGTCCCCGTTGTATTATGGCTACACCTTC. Its protein is CASSFPTGTGSPLYYGYTF.

The chain uses TRBV4-1 and TRBJ2-7; 10 positions agree with TRBD2. CDR1 and CDR2 from the germline V gene are MGHRA and YSYEKL. The CDR3 loop spans 17 amino acids. Losses at the gene ends were 2 bases for V and 1 base for J; bases not matched to a gene: 8. DNA of the CDR3: TGCGCCAGCAGCCAAAGAGTTACTAGCGGGAATTCCTACGAGCAGTACTTC. Its protein is CASSQRVTSGNSYEQYF.

The chain has TRBV29-1 and TRBJ2-7, with D maybe TRBD2 (5 bases). Germline loops: CDR1 SQVTM, CDR2 ANQGSEA. This CDR3 is 14 amino acids long. With 0 bases removed from V and 3 bases from J, the gap between germline ends came to 12 bases. CDR3 DNA: TGCAGCGTTGAAGACCCGAGGGATCGCTACGAGCAGTACTTC. It translates to CSVEDPRDRYEQYF.

This clone was observed a few times. The V call is TRBV29-1, the J call TRBJ2-3, with D unclear. V lost 6 bases and J 3 bases, leaving 10 bases between the germline ends. The germline gives CDR1 SQVTM, CDR2 ANQGSEA. The CDR3 is made up of 12 amino acids. CDR3 in amino acids: CSVVLGTDTQYF. The DNA for the CDR3 is TGCAGCGTGGTCCTCGGTACAGATACGCAGTATTTT.

The V gene is TRBV6-5, the J gene TRBJ2-7; tentative D call: TRBD1 (6 bases). CDR1 is MNHEY, CDR2 SVGAGI, per germline. This CDR3 is built from 15 residues. V lost 4 bases and J lost 7, with 20 bases in between. The CDR3 loop reads CASSLKTGLSREQYF. The CDR3 nucleotides read TGTGCCAGCAGTTTAAAAACAGGGCTCTCTCGGGAGCAGTACTTC.

The rearrangement uses TRBV5-4 and TRBJ1-1; D call uncertain. CDR3 length: 14 amino acids. V was trimmed by 0 bases and J by 1 base, leaving 7 bases between them. Germline V gene sequence: CDR1 SGHNT, CDR2 YYREEE (reference sequence). CDR3 DNA: TGTGCCAGCAGCTTGGGGCAGTGGAACACTGAAGCTTTCTTT. Translating gives CASSLGQWNTEAFF.

The chain couples TRBV11-2 to TRBJ2-1; TRBD2 is a possible D gene (5 bases). Germline lookup yields CDR1 SGHAT and CDR2 FQNNGV. This CDR3 contains 14 residues. V dropped 7 bases and J dropped 9 bases, with 19 bases sitting between them. This CDR3 is CASTSSRVALEQFF. CDR3 bases: TGTGCCAGCACCAGCTCGAGGGTGGCGCTTGAGCAGTTCTTC.

The rearrangement joins TRBV5-4 to TRBJ2-6; D ambiguous. V lost 10 bases to trimming and J lost 11 bases, with 16 bases between them. The CDR3 has 12 residues. CDR1 and CDR2 (germline): SGHNT, YYREEE (reference sequence). CDR3 protein: CAGALDGDVLTF. The DNA of the CDR3 is TGTGCCGGCGCCTTGGACGGAGACGTCCTGACTTTC. Variable domain in full (rest from reference TRBV5-4 and TRBJ2-6): ETGVTQSPTHLIKTRGQQVTLRCSSQSGHNTVSWYQQALGQGPQFIFQYYREEENGRGNFPPRFSGLQFPNYSSELNVNALELDDSALYLCAGALDGDVLTFGAGSRLTVL.

This chain joins TRBV11-2 and TRBJ2-5; the match to TRBD2 covers 8 bases. V was clipped by 5 bases and J by 3 bases; unmatched bases: 8. CDR3 length equals 15 residues. CDR1 and CDR2 from the germline V gene are SGHAT and FQNNGV. CDR3 sequence (DNA): TGTGCCAGCAGCCAGCGATCGGGAGGGAAAGAGACCCAGTACTTC. It yields the protein CASSQRSGGKETQYF.

This clone appeared a few times. The chain joins TRBV11-2 to TRBJ1-6; 7 nucleotides align to TRBD1. The V gene end was trimmed by 3 bases and the J gene end by 9 bases; junction bases not matched to a gene: 5. The V gene's germline CDR1 is SGHAT and CDR2 FQNNGV. This CDR3 is 14 amino acids long. CDR3 in DNA: TGTGCCAGCAGCTTCGGCGACAGGGCTTCACCCCTCCACTTT. Protein product: CASSFGDRASPLHF. Together with reference TRBV11-2 and TRBJ1-6, the CDR3 gives the full variable domain: EAGVAQSPRYKIIEKRQSVAFWCNPISGHATLYWYQQILGQGPKLLIQFQNNGVVDDSQLPKDRFSAERLKGVDSTLKIQPAKLEDSAVYLCASSFGDRASPLHFGNGTRLTVT.

This rearrangement joins TRBV19 to TRBJ1-4; 8 bases fit TRBD1. Looked up from germline, CDR1 is LNHDA and CDR2 is SQIVND (reference sequence). The CDR3 consists of 14 residues. Losses at the gene ends were 4 bases for V and 8 bases for J; bases not matched to a gene: 6. The DNA of the CDR3 is TGTGCCAGTAGTACGTCAACAGGGGGAGAAAAACTGTTTTTT. This sequence encodes CASSTSTGGEKLFF.

The chain recombines TRBV5-6 with TRBJ1-6, with unresolved D. Trimming removed 1 base from V and 10 bases from J, with 9 bases in between. The germline V gene encodes CDR1 SGHDT and CDR2 YYEEEE. CDR3 length: 13 residues. CDR3 bases: TGTGCCAGCAGCTTGAATAGCTGGTCACCCCTCCACTTT. Translated: CASSLNSWSPLHF.

The table lists this clone with a few counts. The rearrangement joins TRBV9 to TRBJ1-5; 10 bases are a match to TRBD1. CDR3 length: 14 residues. With V trimmed by 4 bases and J by 5 bases, 3 bases remained unmatched. Germline CDR1 SGDLS, CDR2 YYNGEE. CDR3 coding DNA: TGTGCCAGCAGCCTGGGGACAGGGGATCAGCCCCAGCATTTT. This translates into CASSLGTGDQPQHF.